The present T cell receptor (beta chain) was sequenced within a study of shared clonotypes between healthy human individuals. Overall study: Each donor's CD8 memory used one plate, CD8 naive two, each CD4 subset three.

The V gene's germline CDR1 is DFQATT and CDR2 SNEGSKA (reference sequence). There are 11 residues in the CDR3. Trimming left V 3 bases short and J 4 bases short, with 3 bases between. Sequencing used immunoSEQ multiplex PCR; TCRdb keeps in-frame clones, though not all of them. The repertoire holds nearly 1,000,000 clones, around 80% seen once, with about 1.5% in the top ten. The specimen sequenced was memory CD4+ T cells sorted from blood. Indicated subset: CD45RA-negative fraction. This TCR was recovered from a man between 18 and 29 years old in good health. V usage is TRBV20-1 and J usage is TRBJ1-4; D is undetermined. The CDR3 DNA follows: TGCAGTGCTAGGTATAATGAAAAACTGTTTTTT. It codes for CSARYNEKLFF.